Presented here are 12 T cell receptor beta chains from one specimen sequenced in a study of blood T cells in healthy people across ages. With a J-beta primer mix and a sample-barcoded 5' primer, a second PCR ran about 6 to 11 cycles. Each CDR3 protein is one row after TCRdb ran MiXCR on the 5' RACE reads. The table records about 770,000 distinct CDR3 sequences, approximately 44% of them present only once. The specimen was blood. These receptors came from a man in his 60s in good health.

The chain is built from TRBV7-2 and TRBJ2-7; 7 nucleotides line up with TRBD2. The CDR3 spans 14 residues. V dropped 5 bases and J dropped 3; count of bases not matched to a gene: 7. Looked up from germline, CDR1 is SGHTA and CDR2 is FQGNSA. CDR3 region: CASSRRGSGYEQYF. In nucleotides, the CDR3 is TGTGCCAGCAGCCGCCGCGGGAGCGGCTACGAGCAGTACTTC.

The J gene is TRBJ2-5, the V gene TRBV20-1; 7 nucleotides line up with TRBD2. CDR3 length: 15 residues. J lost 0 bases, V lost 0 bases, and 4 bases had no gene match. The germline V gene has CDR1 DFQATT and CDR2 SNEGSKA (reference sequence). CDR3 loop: CSAREGGTYQETQYF. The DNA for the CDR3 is TGCAGTGCTAGAGAGGGGGGGACCTACCAAGAGACCCAGTACTTC.

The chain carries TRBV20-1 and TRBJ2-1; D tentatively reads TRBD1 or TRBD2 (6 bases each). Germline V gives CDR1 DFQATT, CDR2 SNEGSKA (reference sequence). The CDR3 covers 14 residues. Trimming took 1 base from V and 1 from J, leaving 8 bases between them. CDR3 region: CSARGGASYNEQFF. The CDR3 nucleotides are TGCAGTGCTAGAGGGGGGGCTTCCTACAATGAGCAGTTCTTC.

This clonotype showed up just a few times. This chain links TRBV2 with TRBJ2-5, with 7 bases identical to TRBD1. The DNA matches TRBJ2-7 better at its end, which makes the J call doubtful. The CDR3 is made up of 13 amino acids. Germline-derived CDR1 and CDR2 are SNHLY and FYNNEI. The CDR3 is CASKEDRANEQYF. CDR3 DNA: TGTGCCAGCAAGGAAGACAGGGCTAACGAGCAGTACTTC.

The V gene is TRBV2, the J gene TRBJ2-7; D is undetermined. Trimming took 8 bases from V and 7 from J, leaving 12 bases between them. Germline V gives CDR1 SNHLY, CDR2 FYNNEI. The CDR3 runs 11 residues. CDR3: CASGSWWEQYF. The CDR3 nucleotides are TGTGCCAGCGGTTCTTGGTGGGAGCAGTACTTC. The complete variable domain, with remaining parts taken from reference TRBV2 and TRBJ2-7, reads EPEVTQTPSHQVTQMGQEVILRCVPISNHLYFYWYRQILGQKVEFLVSFYNNEISEKSEIFDDQFSVERPDGSNFTLKIRSTKLEDSAMYFCASGSWWEQYFGPGTRLTVT.

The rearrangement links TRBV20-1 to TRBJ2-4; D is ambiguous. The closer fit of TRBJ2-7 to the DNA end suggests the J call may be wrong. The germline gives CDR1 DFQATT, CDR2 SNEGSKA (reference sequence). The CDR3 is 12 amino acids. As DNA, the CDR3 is TGCAGTGCTAAGGACGAGCCCTACGAGCAGTACTTC. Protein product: CSAKDEPYEQYF.

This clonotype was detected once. CDR3 in DNA: TGTGCCAGCAAACCAACCCTAGCGGTTTGGGAGCTGTTTTTT. Protein product: CASKPTLAVWELFF. The rearrangement joins TRBV5-5 to TRBJ2-2, with 7 bases lining up with TRBD2. Germline assignment: CDR1 SGHKS and CDR2 YYEKEE (reference sequence). The CDR3 contains 14 residues. Losses at the gene ends were 6 bases for V and 9 bases for J; bases not matched to a gene: 11.

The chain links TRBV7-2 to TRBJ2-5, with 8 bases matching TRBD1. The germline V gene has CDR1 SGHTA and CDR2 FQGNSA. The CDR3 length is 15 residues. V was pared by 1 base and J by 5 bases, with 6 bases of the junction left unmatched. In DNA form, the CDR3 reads TGTGCCAGCAGCTTAGGGGACAGGAAAGCGGAGACCCAGTACTTC. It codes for CASSLGDRKAETQYF.

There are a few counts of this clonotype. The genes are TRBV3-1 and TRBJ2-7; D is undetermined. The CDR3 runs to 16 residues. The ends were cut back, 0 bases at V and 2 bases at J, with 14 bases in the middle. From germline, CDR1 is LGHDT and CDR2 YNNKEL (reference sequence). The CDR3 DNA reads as TGTGCCAGCAGCCAAGATCTTTCAAACAGCCCCTACGAGCAGTACTTC. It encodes CASSQDLSNSPYEQYF.

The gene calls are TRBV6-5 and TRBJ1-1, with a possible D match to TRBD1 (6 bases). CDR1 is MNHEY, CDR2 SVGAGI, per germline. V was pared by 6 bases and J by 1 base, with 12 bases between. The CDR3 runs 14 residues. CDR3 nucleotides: TGTGCCAGCAGACCAGGGGTCGCGAACACTGAAGCTTTCTTT. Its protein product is CASRPGVANTEAFF.

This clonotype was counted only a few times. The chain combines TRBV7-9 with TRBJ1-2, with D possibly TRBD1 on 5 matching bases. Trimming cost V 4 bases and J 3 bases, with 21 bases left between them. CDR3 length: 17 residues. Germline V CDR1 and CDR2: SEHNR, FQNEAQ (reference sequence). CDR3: CASSSRGGEVLDYGYTF. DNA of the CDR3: TGTGCCAGCAGCTCCCGGGGCGGGGAAGTACTCGACTATGGCTACACCTTC.

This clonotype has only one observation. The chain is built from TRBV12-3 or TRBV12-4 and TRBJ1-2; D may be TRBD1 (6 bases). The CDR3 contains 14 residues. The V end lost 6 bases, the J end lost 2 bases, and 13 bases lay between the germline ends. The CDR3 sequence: CASRTGTINYGYTF. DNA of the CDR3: TGTGCCAGCAGAACAGGGACAATAAACTATGGCTACACCTTC.